The clone carrying this TCR beta chain has more than one count but fewer than ten. The data are from a study of glioma-infiltrating T cells after dendritic cell vaccination. The wider study: Between the early 2000s and the early 2010s, patients got autologous tumor lysate-pulsed dendritic cell vaccines.

Sample time point: after dendritic cell vaccination, including at tumor progression/relapse. Patients had residual fresh-frozen tumor tissue and more than two years of survival data. The PCR used 60 V beta and 13 J beta primers. The protocol was immunoSEQ multiplex PCR, while the TCRdb copy is restricted to in-frame clones and leaves out a portion. The table includes about 76,000 clones, around 86% detected once. The sequence was obtained from a human donor with glioblastoma. The specimen was blood, collected after dendritic cell vaccination.

CDR3 sequence reads: CASSLRQGPYEQYF. The CDR3 bases are TGTGCCAGCAGCCTAAGACAGGGGCCTTACGAGCAGTACTTC. V is TRBV7-3 and J is TRBJ2-7, with TRBD1 matching over 8 bases. V shed 5 bases and J 4 bases; nucleotides not matched to a gene: 7. The CDR3 contains 14 residues. Germline V gene data show CDR1 as SGHTA and CDR2 as FQGTGA.